This TCR beta chain was sequenced during a study of blood T cell repertoires in COVID-19. Study in general: Whether acute or convalescent, the COVID-19 samples came from the United States, Italy and Spain. PBMCs, B-cell-depleted T cells, or T cells provided the cDNA or gDNA that made up the material.

Some clones are missing from TCRdb's copy, which holds only in-frame ones; the method was immunoSEQ multiplex PCR. The sample includes about 300,000 clones, approximately 90% seen only once; the top ten take just under 7%. The sample holds a few counts of this clone. V was shortened by 5 bases and J by 5 bases, with 18 bases between the two germline ends. The CDR3 sequence is 15 residues long. Germline CDR1 MDHEN, CDR2 SYDVKM. The gene calls are TRBV28 and TRBJ1-1, with D perhaps matching TRBD1 (6 bases). This sequence originates from a woman aged 25 to 45 who had recovered from COVID-19. Sequenced input: peripheral blood. The CDR3 DNA follows: TGTGCCAGCAGTGTCGGAGGGGGGGCTCGGACTGAAGCTTTCTTT. Translated, it gives CASSVGGGARTEAFF.